This entry lists 14 T cell receptor beta chains sequenced from one sample in a study of T cell responses to AZD1222 COVID-19 vaccine. Clones were sequenced by immunoSEQ multiplex PCR, and TCRdb holds only the in-frame ones, with some missing. The data show some 86,000 clones, about nine tenths seen once. Material: peripheral blood, obtained 28 days after the second AZD1222 dose. The receptors here all came from an adult who received the AZD1222 COVID-19 vaccine.

The rearrangement uses TRBV19 and TRBJ1-4; 9 bases fit TRBD1. Germline CDR1 LNHDA, CDR2 SQIVND (reference sequence). With V trimmed by 6 bases and J by 8 bases, 4 bases remained unmatched. The CDR3 has 13 amino acids. The CDR3 protein is CASSRQGGEKLFF. DNA of the CDR3: TGTGCCAGTAGCCGACAGGGGGGGGAAAAACTGTTTTTT.

This rearrangement joins TRBV6-5 to TRBJ1-1; possibly TRBD1 for D (6 bases). Trimming took 2 bases from V and 1 from J, leaving 14 bases between them. The CDR3 spans 16 residues. Germline V gene lookup returns CDR1 MNHEY and CDR2 SVGAGI. The CDR3 DNA reads TGTGCCAGCAGTTACAGGGGGACCGAGAAGAACACTGAAGCTTTCTTT. This encodes CASSYRGTEKNTEAFF.

This chain links TRBV7-2 with TRBJ2-5; 14 nucleotides agree with TRBD2. The junction had 5 bases not matched to a gene; V was cut back by 1 base and J by 4 bases. Germline-derived CDR1 and CDR2 are SGHTA and FQGNSA. The CDR3 extends over 17 amino acids. The DNA of the CDR3 is TGTGCCAGCAGCTTAGGGACTAGCGGGGGGAGAGGAGAGACCCAGTACTTC. It is translated as CASSLGTSGGRGETQYF.

J is TRBJ2-7 and V is TRBV7-3; 8 bases match TRBD1. The CDR3 consists of 15 residues. CDR1 is SGHTA and CDR2 is FQGTGA in the germline V gene. Trimming took 3 bases from V and 3 from J; bases not matched to a gene: 7. CDR3 sequence (DNA): TGTGCCAGCAGCTTCCTTGGAGGACAGGGCTACGAGCAGTACTTC. It specifies CASSFLGGQGYEQYF.

This clone was counted a few times. The chain uses TRBV5-4 and TRBJ2-3, with D perhaps matching TRBD2 (6 bases). Germline V gene lookup returns CDR1 SGHNT and CDR2 YYREEE (reference sequence). The V end was cut by 0 bases, the J end by 6 bases, with 14 bases between. This CDR3 has 15 amino acids. CDR3 amino acids: CASSLDSSGGDTQYF. CDR3 sequence (DNA): TGTGCCAGCAGCTTGGATTCGTCTGGGGGGGATACGCAGTATTTT.

The genes are TRBV9 and TRBJ1-6; perhaps TRBD1 as D (6 bases). The CDR3 loop spans 13 amino acids. CDR1 and CDR2 from the germline V gene are SGDLS and YYNGEE. V gave up 0 bases and J gave up 13 bases, with 11 bases separating them. In DNA form, the CDR3 reads TGTGCCAGCAGCGTAGATTTAGGGGGGCCCCTCCACTTT. Protein: CASSVDLGGPLHF.

The chain joins TRBV6-2 or TRBV6-3 to TRBJ1-2; D gene uncertain. V lost 0 bases and J lost 8, with 10 bases in between. This CDR3 region has 13 residues. The V gene's germline CDR1 is MNHEY and CDR2 SVGEGT. DNA for the CDR3: TGTGCCAGCAGTTACTCGGGCCGGAGCGGCTACACCTTC. This sequence encodes CASSYSGRSGYTF.

This clone was picked up one time. This chain connects TRBV5-8 to TRBJ1-1; 9 bases line up with TRBD1. CDR1 is SGHTS, CDR2 YDEGEE, per germline. The CDR3 consists of 16 residues. J lost 3 bases, V lost 4 bases, and 10 bases had no gene match. CDR3 region: CASSTTDRGGYTEAFF. For the CDR3, the DNA is TGTGCCAGCAGCACCACCGACAGGGGGGGATACACTGAAGCTTTCTTT.

V is TRBV5-1 and J is TRBJ1-2; no firm D call. The V end lost 0 bases, the J end lost 2 bases, and 11 bases lay between the germline ends. Germline values: CDR1 SGHRS, CDR2 YFSETQ. The CDR3 is 15 amino acids. The CDR3 nucleotides read TGCGCCAGCAGCTTGGCCGTCGGACCCAACTATGGCTACACCTTC. Amino acid sequence: CASSLAVGPNYGYTF.

This rearrangement joins TRBV19 to TRBJ2-1; TRBD2 aligns across 8 bases. Germline V CDR1 and CDR2: LNHDA, SQIVND (reference sequence). V lost 5 bases, J lost 9 bases, and 15 bases stayed unmatched. The CDR3 has 16 residues. The CDR3 region has the DNA TGTGCCAGTAGTCCGACTACCGGGACTAGACTGGGTGAGCAGTTCTTC. Protein: CASSPTTGTRLGEQFF.

This sequence joins TRBV3-1 (or the pseudogene TRBV3-2) and TRBJ2-7; 8 nucleotides match TRBD1. Per the germline V gene, CDR1 is LGHDT and CDR2 is YNNKEL (reference sequence). Germline trimming cut 3 bases from V and 8 bases from J; bases unmatched to any gene: 15. The CDR3 contains 16 residues. The CDR3 protein is CASSHGGFGQGAKQYF. The CDR3 DNA reads TGTGCCAGCAGCCACGGTGGTTTTGGGCAGGGGGCTAAGCAGTACTTC.

This chain joins TRBV7-9 and TRBJ1-1; D possibly corresponds to TRBD1 (5 bases). The CDR3 length is 14 residues. The V end was cut by 7 bases, the J end by 4 bases, with 16 bases between. CDR1 is SEHNR and CDR2 is FQNEAQ in the germline V gene (reference sequence). CDR3 in amino acids: CASTLGRGGTEAFF. CDR3 DNA sequence: TGTGCCAGCACCTTGGGTAGGGGCGGCACTGAAGCTTTCTTT.

V gene TRBV13 combines with J gene TRBJ2-7, with D possibly being TRBD1 (5 bases). The V end lost 4 bases, the J end lost 0 bases, and 13 bases lay between the germline ends. CDR3 length: 15 residues. CDR1 is PRHDT and CDR2 is FYEKMQ in the germline V gene (reference sequence). CDR3 coding DNA: TGTGCCAGCAGCTCTAGGGGAATGAGCTCCTACGAGCAGTACTTC. This encodes CASSSRGMSSYEQYF.

The chain joins TRBV7-2 to TRBJ1-4; no firm D call. The germline CDR1 and CDR2 sequences are SGHTA and FQGNSA. Trimming pared 2 bases from V and 4 bases from J, leaving 11 bases between. The CDR3 consists of 15 residues. The CDR3 nucleotides are TGTGCCAGCAGCTTACAGGCAAGGAGTAATGAAAAACTGTTTTTT. Protein product: CASSLQARSNEKLFF. The full variable domain, its missing parts supplied by reference TRBV7-2 and TRBJ1-4, is GAGVSQSPSNKVTEKGKDVELRCDPISGHTALYWYRQSLGQGLEFLIYFQGNSAPDKSGLPSDRFSAERTGGSVSTLTIQRTQQEDSAVYLCASSLQARSNEKLFFGSGTQLSVL.